Below are 2 T cell receptor beta chains sequenced from a single sample in a study of blood T cell repertoires in COVID-19. Sequenced by immunoSEQ multiplex PCR; TCRdb stores in-frame clones only, minus some. This table holds approximately 110,000 clones, 85% found once. The sample comprised peripheral blood. The receptors here all came from a man aged 50 to 60 with acute or convalescent COVID-19.

This chain uses TRBV3-1 (or the pseudogene TRBV3-2) with TRBJ1-5; 7 bases are a match to TRBD1. V was pared by 4 bases and J by 3 bases, with 3 bases of the junction left unmatched. CDR3 length: 14 amino acids. The germline gives CDR1 LGHDT, CDR2 YNNKEL (reference sequence). CDR3 region: CASSLTGVNQPQHF. In nucleotides, the CDR3 is TGTGCCAGCAGCCTAACAGGGGTCAATCAGCCCCAGCATTTT.

This clone has a single count. V gene TRBV2 combines with J gene TRBJ1-5, with D possibly matching TRBD1 (5 bases). The CDR3 loop spans 15 amino acids. The V end was cut by 3 bases, the J end by 2 bases, with 11 bases between. Germline V gives CDR1 SNHLY, CDR2 FYNNEI. CDR3 residues: CASSESTAGNQPQHF. CDR3 DNA sequence: TGTGCCAGCAGTGAGTCGACAGCTGGCAATCAGCCCCAGCATTTT.